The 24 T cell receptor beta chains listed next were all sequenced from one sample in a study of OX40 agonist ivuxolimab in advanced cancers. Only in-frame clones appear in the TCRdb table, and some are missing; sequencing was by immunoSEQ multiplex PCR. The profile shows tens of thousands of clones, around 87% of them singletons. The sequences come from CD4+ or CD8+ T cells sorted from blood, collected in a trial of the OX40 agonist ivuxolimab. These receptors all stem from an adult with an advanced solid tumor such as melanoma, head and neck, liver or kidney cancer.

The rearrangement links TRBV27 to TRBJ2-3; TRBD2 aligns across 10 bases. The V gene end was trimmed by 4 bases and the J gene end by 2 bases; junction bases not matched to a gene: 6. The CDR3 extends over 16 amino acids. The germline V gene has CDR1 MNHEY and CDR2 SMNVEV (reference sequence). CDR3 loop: CASSSGLAMATDTQYF. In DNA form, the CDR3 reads TGTGCCAGCAGTTCGGGACTAGCGATGGCCACAGATACGCAGTATTTT.

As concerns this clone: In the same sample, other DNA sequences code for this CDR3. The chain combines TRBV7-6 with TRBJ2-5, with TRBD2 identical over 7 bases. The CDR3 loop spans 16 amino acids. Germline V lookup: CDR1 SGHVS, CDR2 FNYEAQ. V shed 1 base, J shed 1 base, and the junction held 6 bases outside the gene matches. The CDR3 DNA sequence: TGTGCCAGCAGCTTAGTAGCGGGTGGGGGCCAAGAGACCCAGTACTTC. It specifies CASSLVAGGGQETQYF.

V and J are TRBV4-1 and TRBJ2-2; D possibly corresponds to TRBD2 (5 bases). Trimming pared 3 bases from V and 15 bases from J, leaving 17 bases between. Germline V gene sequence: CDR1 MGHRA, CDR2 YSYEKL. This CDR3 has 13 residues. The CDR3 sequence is CASSQERTSRVFF. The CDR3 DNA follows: TGCGCCAGCAGCCAGGAACGGACTTCCCGGGTGTTTTTT.

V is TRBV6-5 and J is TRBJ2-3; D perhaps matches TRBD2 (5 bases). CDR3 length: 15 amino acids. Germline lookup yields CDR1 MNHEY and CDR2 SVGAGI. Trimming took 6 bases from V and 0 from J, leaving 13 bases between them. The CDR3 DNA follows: TGTGCCAGCAGCCCGGGGTGGCGAAGCACAGATACGCAGTATTTT. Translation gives CASSPGWRSTDTQYF.

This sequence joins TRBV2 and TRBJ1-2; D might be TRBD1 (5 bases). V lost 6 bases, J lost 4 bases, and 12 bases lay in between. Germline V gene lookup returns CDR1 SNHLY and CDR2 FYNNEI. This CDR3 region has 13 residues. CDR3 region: CASSRGGGYGYTF. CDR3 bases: TGTGCCAGCAGCCGGGGGGGTGGCTATGGCTACACCTTC.

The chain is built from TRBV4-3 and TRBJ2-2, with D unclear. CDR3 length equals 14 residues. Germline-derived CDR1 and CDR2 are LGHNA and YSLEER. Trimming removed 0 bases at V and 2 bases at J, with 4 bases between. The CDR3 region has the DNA TGCGCCAGCAGCCAAGAGAGCAACACCGGGGAGCTGTTTTTT. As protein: CASSQESNTGELFF.

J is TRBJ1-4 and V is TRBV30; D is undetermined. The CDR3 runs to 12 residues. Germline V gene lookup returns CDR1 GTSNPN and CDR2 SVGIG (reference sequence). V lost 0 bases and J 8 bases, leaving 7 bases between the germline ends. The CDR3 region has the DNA TGTGCCTGGAGTGTATCCGGGGAAAAACTGTTTTTT. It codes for CAWSVSGEKLFF.

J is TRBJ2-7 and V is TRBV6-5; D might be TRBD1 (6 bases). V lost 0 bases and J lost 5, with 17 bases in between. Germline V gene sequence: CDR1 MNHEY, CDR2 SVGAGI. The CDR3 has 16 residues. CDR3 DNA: TGTGCCAGCAGTTACTCGATTGGAACAGGGTCCCACGAGCAGTACTTC. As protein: CASSYSIGTGSHEQYF.

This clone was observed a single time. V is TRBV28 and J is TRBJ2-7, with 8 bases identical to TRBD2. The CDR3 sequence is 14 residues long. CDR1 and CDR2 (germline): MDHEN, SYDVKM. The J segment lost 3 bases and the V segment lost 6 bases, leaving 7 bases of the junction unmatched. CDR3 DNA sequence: TGTGCCAGCAGCCGGGGGACTAGTGTCTACGAGCAGTACTTC. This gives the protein CASSRGTSVYEQYF.

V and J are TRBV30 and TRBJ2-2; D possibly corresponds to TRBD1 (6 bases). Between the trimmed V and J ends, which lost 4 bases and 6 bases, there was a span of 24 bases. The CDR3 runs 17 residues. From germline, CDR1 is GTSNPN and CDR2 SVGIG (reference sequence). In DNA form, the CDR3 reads TGTGCCTGGATTCGTCTAGCCGGAGACAGGTGGGCCGGGGAGCTGTTTTTT. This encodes CAWIRLAGDRWAGELFF.

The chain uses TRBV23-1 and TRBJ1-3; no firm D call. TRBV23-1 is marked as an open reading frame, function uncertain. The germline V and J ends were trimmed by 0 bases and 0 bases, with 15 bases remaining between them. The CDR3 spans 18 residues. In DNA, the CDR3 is TGCGCCAGCAGTCAATCTGCATTCCGAGACGTCTCTGGAAACACCATATATTTT. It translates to CASSQSAFRDVSGNTIYF.

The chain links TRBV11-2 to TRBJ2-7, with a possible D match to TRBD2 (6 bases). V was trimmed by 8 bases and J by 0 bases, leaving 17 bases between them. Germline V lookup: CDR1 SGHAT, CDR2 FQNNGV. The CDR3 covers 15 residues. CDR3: CASRVGGMISYEQYF. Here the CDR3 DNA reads TGTGCCAGCCGTGTTGGCGGGATGATCTCCTACGAGCAGTACTTC. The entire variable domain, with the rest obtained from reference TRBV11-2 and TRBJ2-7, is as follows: EAGVAQSPRYKIIEKRQSVAFWCNPISGHATLYWYQQILGQGPKLLIQFQNNGVVDDSQLPKDRFSAERLKGVDSTLKIQPAKLEDSAVYLCASRVGGMISYEQYFGPGTRLTVT.

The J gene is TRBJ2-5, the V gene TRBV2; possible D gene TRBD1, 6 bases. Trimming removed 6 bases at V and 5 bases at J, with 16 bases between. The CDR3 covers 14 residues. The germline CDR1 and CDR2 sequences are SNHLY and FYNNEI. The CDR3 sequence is CASRVDRRRETQYF. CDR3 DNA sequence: TGTGCCAGCAGAGTGGACAGAAGGCGTGAGACCCAGTACTTC.

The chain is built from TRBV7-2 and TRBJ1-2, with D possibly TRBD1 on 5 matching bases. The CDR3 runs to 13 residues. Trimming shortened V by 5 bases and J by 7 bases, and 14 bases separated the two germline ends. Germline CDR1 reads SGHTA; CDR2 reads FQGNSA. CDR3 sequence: CASSQSQGGGYTF. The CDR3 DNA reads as TGTGCCAGCAGCCAGAGCCAGGGAGGTGGCTACACCTTC.

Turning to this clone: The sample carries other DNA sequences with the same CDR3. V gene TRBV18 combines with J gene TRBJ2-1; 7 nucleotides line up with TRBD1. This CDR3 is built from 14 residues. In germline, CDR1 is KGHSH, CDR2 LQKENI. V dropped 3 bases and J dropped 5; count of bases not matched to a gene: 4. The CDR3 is CASSPRTGDNEQFF. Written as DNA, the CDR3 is TGTGCCAGCTCACCTCGGACAGGAGACAATGAGCAGTTCTTC.

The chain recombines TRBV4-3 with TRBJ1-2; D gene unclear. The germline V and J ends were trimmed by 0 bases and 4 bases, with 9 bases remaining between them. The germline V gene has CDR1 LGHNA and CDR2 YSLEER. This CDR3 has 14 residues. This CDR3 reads CASSQEPGPYGYTF. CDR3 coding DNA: TGCGCCAGCAGCCAAGAACCAGGTCCCTATGGCTACACCTTC.

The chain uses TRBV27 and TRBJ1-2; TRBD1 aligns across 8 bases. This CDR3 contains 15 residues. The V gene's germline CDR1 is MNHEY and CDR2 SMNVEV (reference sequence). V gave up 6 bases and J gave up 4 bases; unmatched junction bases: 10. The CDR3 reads CASSPLGQGSYGYTF. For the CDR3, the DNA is TGTGCCAGCAGCCCGCTCGGACAGGGTAGCTATGGCTACACCTTC.

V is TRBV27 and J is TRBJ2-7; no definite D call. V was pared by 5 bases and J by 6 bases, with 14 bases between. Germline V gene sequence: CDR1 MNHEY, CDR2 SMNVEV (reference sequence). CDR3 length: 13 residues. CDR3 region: CASSLQYPSEQYF. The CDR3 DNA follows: TGTGCCAGCAGTCTACAGTACCCCAGCGAGCAGTACTTC.

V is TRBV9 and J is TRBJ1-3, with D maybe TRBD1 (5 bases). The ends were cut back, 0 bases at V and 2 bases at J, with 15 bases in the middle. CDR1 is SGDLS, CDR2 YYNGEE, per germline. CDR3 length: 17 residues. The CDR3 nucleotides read TGTGCCAGCAGCGTAGAGGGGAGGGGAACGACTGGAAACACCATATATTTT. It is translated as CASSVEGRGTTGNTIYF. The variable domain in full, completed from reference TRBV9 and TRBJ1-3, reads DSGVTQTPKHLITATGQRVTLRCSPRSGDLSVYWYQQSLDQGLQFLIQYYNGEERAKGNILERFSAQQFPDLHSELNLSSLELGDSALYFCASSVEGRGTTGNTIYFGEGSWLTVV.

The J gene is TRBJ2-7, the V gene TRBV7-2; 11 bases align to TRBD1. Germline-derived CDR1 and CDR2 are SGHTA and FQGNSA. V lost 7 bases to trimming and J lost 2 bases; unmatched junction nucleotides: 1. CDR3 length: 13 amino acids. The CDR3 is CASKGQGAYEQYF. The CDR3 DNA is TGTGCCAGCAAGGGACAGGGGGCCTACGAGCAGTACTTC.

The CDR3 loop reads CASSSDRGREGKLFF. The CDR3 DNA reads TGTGCCAGCAGCTCGGACAGGGGGCGCGAGGGAAAACTGTTTTTT. V is TRBV5-6 and J is TRBJ1-4, with TRBD1 matching over 11 bases. The junction had 8 bases not matched to a gene; V was cut back by 3 bases and J by 10 bases. CDR1 and CDR2 from the germline V gene are SGHDT and YYEEEE. This CDR3 has 15 amino acids. The full variable domain, in which reference TRBV5-6 and TRBJ1-4 provide the parts outside the CDR3, is DAGVTQSPTHLIKTRGQQVTLRCSPKSGHDTVSWYQQALGQGPQFIFQYYEEEERQRGNFPDRFSGHQFPNYSSELNVNALLLGDSALYLCASSSDRGREGKLFFGSGTQLSVL.

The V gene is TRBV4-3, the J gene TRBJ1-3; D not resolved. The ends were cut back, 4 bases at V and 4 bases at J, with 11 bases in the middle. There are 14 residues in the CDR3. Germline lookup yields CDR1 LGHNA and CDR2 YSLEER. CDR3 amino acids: CASSPVHPGNTIYF. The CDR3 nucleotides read TGCGCCAGCAGCCCAGTCCATCCCGGAAACACCATATATTTT.

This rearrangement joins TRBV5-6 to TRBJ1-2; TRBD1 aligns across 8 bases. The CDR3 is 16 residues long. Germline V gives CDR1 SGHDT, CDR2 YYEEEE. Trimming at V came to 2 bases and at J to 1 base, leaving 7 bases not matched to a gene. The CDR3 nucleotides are TGTGCCAGCAGCTTTGGACAGGGACGCCTTAACTATGGCTACACCTTC. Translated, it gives CASSFGQGRLNYGYTF.

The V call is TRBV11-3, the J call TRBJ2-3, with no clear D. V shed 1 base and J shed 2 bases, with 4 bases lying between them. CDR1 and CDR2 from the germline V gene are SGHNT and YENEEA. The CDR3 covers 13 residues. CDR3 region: CASSLGFTDTQYF. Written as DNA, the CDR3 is TGTGCCAGCAGCTTAGGTTTCACAGATACGCAGTATTTT.